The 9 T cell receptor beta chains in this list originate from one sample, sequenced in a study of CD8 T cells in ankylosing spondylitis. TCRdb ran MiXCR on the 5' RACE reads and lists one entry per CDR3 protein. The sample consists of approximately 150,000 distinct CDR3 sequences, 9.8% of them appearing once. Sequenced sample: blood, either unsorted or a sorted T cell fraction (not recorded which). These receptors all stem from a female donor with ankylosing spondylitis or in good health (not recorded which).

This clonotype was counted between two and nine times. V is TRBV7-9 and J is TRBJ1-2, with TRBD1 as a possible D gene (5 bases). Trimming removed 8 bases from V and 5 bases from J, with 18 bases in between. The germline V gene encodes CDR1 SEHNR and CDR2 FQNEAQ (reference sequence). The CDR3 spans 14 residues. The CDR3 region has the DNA TGTGCCAGCTTCTCCGGAGGAGGGGCATATGGCTACACCTTC. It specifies CASFSGGGAYGYTF.

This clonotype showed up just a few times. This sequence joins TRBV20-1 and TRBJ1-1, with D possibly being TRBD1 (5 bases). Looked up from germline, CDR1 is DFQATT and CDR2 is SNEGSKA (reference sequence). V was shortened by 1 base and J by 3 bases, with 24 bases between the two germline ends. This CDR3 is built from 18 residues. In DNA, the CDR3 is TGCAGTGCTAGAGGATTCCTTGGTGGTGGGGGAGTGGACACTGAAGCTTTCTTT. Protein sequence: CSARGFLGGGGVDTEAFF.

The chain's CDR3 is CASSQWTSGSYNEQFF. CDR3 coding DNA: TGCGCCAGCAGCCAATGGACTAGCGGGAGCTACAATGAGCAGTTCTTC. J is TRBJ2-1 and V is TRBV4-1, with 13 bases lining up with TRBD2. V trimming: 2 bases; J trimming: 3 bases; junction bases outside the gene matches: 1. CDR1 is MGHRA and CDR2 is YSYEKL in the germline V gene. The length of the CDR3 is 16 residues.

The CDR3 here is CASSLAPWGAFF. In DNA form, the CDR3 reads TGTGCCAGCAGCTTAGCCCCTTGGGGAGCTTTCTTT. V usage is TRBV7-9 and J usage is TRBJ1-1; D ambiguous. V was cut by 0 bases and J by 10 bases, with 9 bases left in between. CDR3 length: 12 residues. Germline-derived CDR1 and CDR2 are SEHNR and FQNEAQ (reference sequence).

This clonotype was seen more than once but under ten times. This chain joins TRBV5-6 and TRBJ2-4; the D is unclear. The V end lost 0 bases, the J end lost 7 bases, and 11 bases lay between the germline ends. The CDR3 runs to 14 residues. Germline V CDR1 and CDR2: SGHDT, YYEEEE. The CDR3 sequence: CASSLENPGNIQYF. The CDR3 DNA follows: TGTGCCAGCAGCTTGGAGAACCCCGGGAACATTCAGTACTTC.

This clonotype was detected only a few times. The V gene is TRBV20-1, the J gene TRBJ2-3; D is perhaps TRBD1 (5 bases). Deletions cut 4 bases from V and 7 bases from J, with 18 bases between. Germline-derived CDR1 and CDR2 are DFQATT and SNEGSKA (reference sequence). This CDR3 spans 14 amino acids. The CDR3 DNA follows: TGCAGTGCTAAGGCGTTGGGGCACGACTATACGCAGTATTTT. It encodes CSAKALGHDYTQYF.

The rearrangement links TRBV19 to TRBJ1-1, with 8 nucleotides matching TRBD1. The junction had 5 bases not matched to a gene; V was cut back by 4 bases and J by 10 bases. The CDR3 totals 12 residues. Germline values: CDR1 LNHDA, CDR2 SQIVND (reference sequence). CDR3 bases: TGTGCCAGTAGTACAGGGGGCTTAGCAGCTTTCTTT. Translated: CASSTGGLAAFF.

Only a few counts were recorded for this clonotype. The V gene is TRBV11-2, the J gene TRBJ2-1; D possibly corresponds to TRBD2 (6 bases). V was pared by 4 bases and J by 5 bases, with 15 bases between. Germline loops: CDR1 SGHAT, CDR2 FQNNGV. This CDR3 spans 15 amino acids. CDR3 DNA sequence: TGTGCCAGCAGCTCCCGACTAGTTCTTAACAATGAGCAGTTCTTC. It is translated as CASSSRLVLNNEQFF.

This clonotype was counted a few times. The CDR3 region is CASSHPGGGDQPQHF. The CDR3 DNA sequence: TGCGCCAGCAGCCACCCGGGGGGAGGGGATCAGCCCCAGCATTTT. The chain carries TRBV4-1 and TRBJ1-5; D might be TRBD1 (5 bases). Trimming stripped 3 bases from V and 5 bases from J, with 14 bases between. The CDR3 totals 15 residues. The germline CDR1 and CDR2 sequences are MGHRA and YSYEKL.